What follows describes a single T cell receptor beta chain. Antigen unknown. A sort by CD45RO/CCR7/CD25/CD127/CD95/CD27 yielded CD4+ naive, central memory, regulatory and stem cell-like memory cells. In all sorted populations, purity surpassed 95%. The J segment lost 5 bases and the V segment lost 8 bases, leaving 6 bases of the junction unmatched. Germline-derived CDR1 and CDR2 are ENHRY and SYGVKD. The CDR3 contains 13 residues. This specimen belongs to a study of beta chain features in type 1 diabetes. Turning to the study itself: Healthy donors and patients showed comparable age, gender and cell yields.

All of the isolated RNA was reverse transcribed, so expressed TCRB transcripts were sequenced. Clones were sequenced by immunoSEQ multiplex PCR, and TCRdb holds only the in-frame ones, with some missing. The sample has 600,000 or so clones, 11% to 15% seen once. Findings and limits, study-wide: Individuals with type 1 diabetes displayed fewer insertions and more deletions at VDJ junctions. In all four CD4+ subsets, TCRB CDR3 length was significantly, moderately reduced in type 1 diabetes.

The source of this sequence is a man between 18 and 29 years old with type 1 diabetes. Specimen: naive CD4+ T cells from blood. The chain employs TRBV10-3 and TRBJ1-2; 9 bases agree with TRBD1. CDR3 amino acids: CAIWGTGIYGYTF. The DNA for the CDR3 is TGTGCCATCTGGGGGACAGGGATATATGGCTACACCTTC.